The following is a T cell receptor beta chain sequence with its context. This sample is part of a study of control samples from healthy donors and cancer patients. This CDR3 spans 16 amino acids. Germline assignment: CDR1 SGHNT and CDR2 YYREEE (reference sequence). J lost 3 bases, V lost 4 bases, and 11 bases had no gene match. The table came from immunoSEQ multiplex PCR; TCRdb's copy has only in-frame clones and leaves some out. The table lists some 74,000 clones, more than 70% of them singletons, with 5.7% in the top ten. The TCR was taken from a woman between 45 and 60 years old in good health. The chain couples TRBV5-4 to TRBJ2-7, with 9 bases aligning to TRBD1. The sample consisted of blood. Here the CDR3 DNA reads TGTGCCAGCAGCAGGTCCGCCGGACAGGGGTACTACGAGCAGTACTTC. Amino acids: CASSRSAGQGYYEQYF.